Each of the 7 T cell receptor beta chains below was sequenced from the same sample in a study of T cells after yellow fever vaccination. MiXCR, run by TCRdb on the 5' RACE reads, gives a single entry per CDR3 protein. The profile shows about 550,000 distinct CDR3 sequences, about a fifth of them singletons. The sample here was PBMCs, taken 15 days after the yellow fever booster vaccination. These receptors were obtained from a man between 25 and 39 years old who received the YFV17D yellow fever vaccine.

This CDR3 reads CASSYSGLAVPDTQYF. The CDR3 DNA reads as TGTGCCAGCAGTTACTCCGGATTAGCAGTTCCAGATACGCAGTATTTT. The chain carries TRBV6-2 or TRBV6-3 and TRBJ2-3; D unclear. Per the germline V gene, CDR1 is MNHEY and CDR2 is SVGEGT. The CDR3 extends over 16 amino acids. V was trimmed by 0 bases and J by 4 bases, leaving 14 bases between them.

This chain uses TRBV18 with TRBJ2-3, with 10 bases fitting TRBD2. Germline loops: CDR1 KGHSH, CDR2 LQKENI. The V gene end was trimmed by 2 bases and the J gene end by 4 bases; junction bases not matched to a gene: 6. CDR3 length: 16 residues. The CDR3 here is CASSPSLAGVPDTQYF. CDR3 nucleotides: TGTGCCAGCTCACCAAGTCTAGCGGGAGTTCCAGATACGCAGTATTTT.

There are a few counts of this clonotype. This chain connects TRBV10-3 to TRBJ2-3, with 9 bases matching TRBD2. The CDR3 has 16 amino acids. V was pared by 4 bases and J by 4 bases, with 9 bases of the junction left unmatched. Germline V gene lookup returns CDR1 ENHRY and CDR2 SYGVKD. The CDR3 DNA is TGTGCCATCAGTGGGATAGGGCGGGAGGGCCCAGATACGCAGTATTTT. Translating gives CAISGIGREGPDTQYF.

The gene calls are TRBV27 and TRBJ1-5, with no clear D. This CDR3 has 13 amino acids. The V gene's germline CDR1 is MNHEY and CDR2 SMNVEV (reference sequence). The germline V and J ends were trimmed by 2 bases and 7 bases, with 9 bases remaining between them. The CDR3 DNA reads TGTGCCAGCAGTTTAGGGTCCCGGCAGCCCCAGCATTTT. Translation gives CASSLGSRQPQHF.

In this sample, this clonotype turned up a few times. The rearrangement uses TRBV24-1 and TRBJ2-1; a weak D match, TRBD2 (6 bases). This CDR3 spans 14 amino acids. The germline V gene encodes CDR1 KGHDR and CDR2 SFDVKD. The ends were cut back, 4 bases at V and 7 bases at J, with 13 bases in the middle. The CDR3 nucleotides read TGTGCCACCAGTGAATCCGGGAGCCGAAATGAGCAGTTCTTC. This gives the protein CATSESGSRNEQFF.

A single count supports this clonotype. The chain has TRBV29-1 and TRBJ2-7; D is unclear. V lost 5 bases and J lost 5, with 16 bases in between. Germline V CDR1 and CDR2: SQVTM, ANQGSEA. CDR3 length equals 13 residues. Written as DNA, the CDR3 is TGCAGCGTTCAAAAGGTTTCCCAACACGAGCAGTACTTC. It codes for CSVQKVSQHEQYF.

This clonotype was detected a few times. The chain carries TRBV6-5 and TRBJ2-3; D perhaps matches TRBD2 (5 bases). The V end lost 2 bases, the J end lost 0 bases, and 9 bases lay between the germline ends. The CDR3 extends over 15 amino acids. The germline V gene has CDR1 MNHEY and CDR2 SVGAGI. The CDR3 sequence is CASSYVLASTDTQYF. The CDR3 region has the DNA TGTGCCAGCAGTTACGTCCTAGCTAGCACAGATACGCAGTATTTT.